This TCR beta chain was obtained from a study of shared clonotypes between healthy human individuals. Study-level information: A donor's plate count was three for CD4 naive and three for CD4 memory; CD8 naive had two and CD8 memory one.

All participating donors were Caucasian adults from Nashville, Tennessee. CD8 memory cells included CD45RO+ cells plus CCR7-negative CD45RA+ TemRA cells. The CDR3 is 14 residues long. The V gene's germline CDR1 is MDHEN and CDR2 SYDVKM. With 3 bases clipped from V and 7 bases from J, the junction kept 4 bases outside the gene matches. It was at deep level that the assay was run. Libraries were prepared by immunoSEQ multiplex PCR; TCRdb keeps only in-frame clonotypes and omits some of them. Here the sample spans about 110,000 clones, under 70% being singletons. Sequenced sample: memory CD8+ T cells sorted from blood. The subset was: CD45RO+ cells pooled with CCR7-negative TemRA cells. The chain employs TRBV28 and TRBJ2-2, with 8 bases fitting TRBD1. The clonotype comes from a woman aged 30 to 39 in good health. CDR3 amino acids: CASSFGQGSGELFF. In DNA form, the CDR3 reads TGTGCCAGCAGTTTCGGACAGGGAAGCGGGGAGCTGTTTTTT.